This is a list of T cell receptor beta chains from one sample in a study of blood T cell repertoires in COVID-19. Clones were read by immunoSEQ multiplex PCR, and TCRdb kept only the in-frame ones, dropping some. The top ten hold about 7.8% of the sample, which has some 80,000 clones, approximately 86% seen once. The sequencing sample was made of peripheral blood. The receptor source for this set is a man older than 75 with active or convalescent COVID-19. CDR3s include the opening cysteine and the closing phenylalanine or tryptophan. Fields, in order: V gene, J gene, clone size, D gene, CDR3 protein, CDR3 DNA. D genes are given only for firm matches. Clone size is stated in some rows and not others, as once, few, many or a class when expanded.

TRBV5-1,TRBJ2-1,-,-,CASSLPRLGNEQFF,TGCGCCAGCAGCTTGCCCCGCCTCGGCAATGAGCAGTTCTTC
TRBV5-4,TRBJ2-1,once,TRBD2,CASSSIGGEYNEQFF,TGTGCCAGCAGTTCCATCGGGGGGGAGTACAATGAGCAGTTCTTC
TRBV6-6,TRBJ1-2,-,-,CASRSINRDYGQGYTF,TGTGCCAGCAGAAGTATCAACCGGGACTACGGGCAAGGCTACACCTTC
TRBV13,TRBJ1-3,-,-,CASSFGTPSGNTIYF,TGTGCCAGCAGCTTTGGGACTCCCTCTGGAAACACCATATATTTT
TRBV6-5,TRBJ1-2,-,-,CASRTRWAHGYTF,TGTGCCAGCAGAACAAGGTGGGCTCATGGCTACACCTTC
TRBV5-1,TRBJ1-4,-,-,CASSLDGTPGGEKLFF,TGCGCCAGCAGCTTGGATGGAACCCCGGGTGGTGAAAAACTGTTTTTT
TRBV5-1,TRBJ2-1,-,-,CASSLRASPNEQFF,TGCGCCAGCAGCTTGCGGGCTAGCCCCAATGAGCAGTTCTTC
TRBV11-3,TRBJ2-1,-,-,CASSFSQWGPYNEQFF,TGTGCCAGCAGCTTTTCTCAATGGGGGCCCTACAATGAGCAGTTCTTC
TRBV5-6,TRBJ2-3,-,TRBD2,CASSPVGGTDTQYF,TGTGCCAGCAGCCCGGTGGGGGGGACAGATACGCAGTATTTT
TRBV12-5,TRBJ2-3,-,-,CASGPITGKGGTQYF,TGTGCTAGTGGTCCCATTACGGGAAAAGGGGGTACGCAGTATTTT
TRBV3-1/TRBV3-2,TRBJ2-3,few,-,CASSQGLVSTDTQYF,TGTGCCAGCAGCCAAGGCCTAGTCTCCACAGATACGCAGTATTTT
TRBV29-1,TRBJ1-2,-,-,CSGYRGVFYGYTF,TGCAGCGGCTACCGGGGGGTCTTCTATGGCTACACCTTC
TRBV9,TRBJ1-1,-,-,CASTRMNTEAFF,TGTGCCAGCACCAGGATGAACACTGAAGCTTTCTTT
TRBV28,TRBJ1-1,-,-,CASSVSTAEAFF,TGTGCCAGCAGTGTGTCAACGGCTGAAGCTTTCTTT
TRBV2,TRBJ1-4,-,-,CASSESGDSTNEKLFF,TGTGCCAGCAGTGAGTCGGGTGATTCAACTAATGAAAAACTATTTTTT
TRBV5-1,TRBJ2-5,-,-,CASSVSPGPQETQYF,TGCGCCAGCAGCGTGAGCCCAGGGCCCCAAGAGACCCAGTACTTC
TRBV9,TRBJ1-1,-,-,CASSGGWRGADTEAFF,TGTGCCAGCAGCGGCGGATGGAGGGGCGCCGACACTGAAGCTTTCTTT
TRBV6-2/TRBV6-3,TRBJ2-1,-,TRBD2,CASSPSGTSYNEQFF,TGTGCCAGCAGCCCATCCGGGACTAGCTACAATGAGCAGTTCTTC
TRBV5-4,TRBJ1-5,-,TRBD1,CASSFRTGRGFRNQPQHF,TGTGCCAGCAGCTTCCGGACAGGGAGAGGGTTTCGCAATCAGCCCCAGCATTTT
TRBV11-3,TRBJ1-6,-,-,CASSFQGSSYNSPLHF,TGTGCCAGCAGCTTTCAGGGCAGCTCCTATAATTCACCCCTCCACTTT
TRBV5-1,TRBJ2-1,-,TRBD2,CASSPTSGAQNEQFF,TGCGCCAGCAGCCCGACTAGCGGGGCACAGAATGAGCAGTTCTTC
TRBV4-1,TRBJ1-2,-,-,CASSQDPGGNYGYTF,TGCGCCAGCAGCCAAGATCCGGGGGGTAACTATGGCTACACCTTC
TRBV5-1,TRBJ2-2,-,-,CASSLRNSNTGELFF,TGCGCCAGCAGCTTGCGAAACTCCAACACCGGGGAGCTGTTTTTT
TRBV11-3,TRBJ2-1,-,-,CASSLVRGSEQFF,TGTGCCAGCAGCTTAGTGAGGGGGTCAGAGCAGTTCTTC
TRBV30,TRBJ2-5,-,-,CAWSVLGGDGETQYF,TGTGCCTGGAGTGTACTAGGGGGAGACGGAGAGACCCAGTACTTC
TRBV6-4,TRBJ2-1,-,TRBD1,CASSDSYRDRGYNEQFF,TGTGCCAGCAGTGATTCATACCGGGACAGGGGTTACAATGAGCAGTTCTTC
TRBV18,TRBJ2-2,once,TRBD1,CASSAPDRRGELFF,TGTGCCAGCTCAGCCCCGGACAGGCGCGGGGAGCTGTTTTTT
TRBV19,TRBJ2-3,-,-,CASRPRLGSGTDTQYF,TGTGCCAGTAGACCACGACTAGGATCGGGCACAGATACGCAGTATTTT
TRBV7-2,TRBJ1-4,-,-,CASSLDGTATNEKLFF,TGTGCCAGCAGCTTAGACGGAACAGCAACTAATGAAAAACTGTTTTTT
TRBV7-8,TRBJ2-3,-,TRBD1,CASSQDRRSTDTQYF,TGTGCCAGCAGCCAGGACAGGAGAAGCACAGATACGCAGTATTTT